The text below deals with one T cell receptor (beta chain). At one end, the junction sequence differs from germline, possibly due to a read error. Clones were sequenced by immunoSEQ multiplex PCR, and TCRdb holds only the in-frame ones, with some missing. The sample shows under 80,000 clones, approximately 91% of them seen only once. The V gene's germline CDR1 is SGHDN and CDR2 FVKESK. This CDR3 is 15 amino acids long. These data come from a study of OX40 agonist ivuxolimab in advanced cancers. Whole-study context: Ivuxolimab was administered intravenously to patients at 0.01 to 10 mg/kg every 2 weeks. Partial responses were seen in three patients, one with hepatocellular carcinoma and two with cutaneous melanoma.

The starting material was CD4+ or CD8+ T cells sorted from blood, obtained in a trial of the OX40 agonist ivuxolimab. This receptor was obtained from an adult with an advanced solid tumor such as melanoma, head and neck, liver or kidney cancer. The gene calls are TRBV14 and TRBJ1-1; D is unresolved. CDR3 in amino acids: CASSQGLLQNAEAFF. The CDR3 region has the DNA TGTGCCAGCAGCCAAGGACTGCTACAGAACGCTGAAGCTTTCTTT.